The 10 T cell receptor beta chains in this list originate from one sample, sequenced in a study of blood T cell repertoires in COVID-19. Profiling relied on immunoSEQ multiplex PCR, and the TCRdb table lists in-frame clones only, not all of them. The repertoire holds about 55,000 clones, with 85% to 90% as singletons. Sequencing was carried out using peripheral blood. The source of these receptors is a human donor in a cohort sampled during active COVID-19.

The chain recombines TRBV6-2 or TRBV6-3 with TRBJ2-5; a possible D gene is TRBD2 (6 bases). In germline, CDR1 is MNHEY, CDR2 SVGEGT. V was pared by 6 bases and J by 2 bases, with 16 bases between. This CDR3 spans 15 amino acids. The DNA of the CDR3 is TGTGCCAGCAGCATCGACCGGGGGAAACAAGAGACCCAGTACTTC. Translating it yields CASSIDRGKQETQYF.

This clone came up a few times. The chain links TRBV5-1 to TRBJ1-2, with D unresolved. Germline CDR1 and CDR2: SGHRS and YFSETQ. This CDR3 has 16 amino acids. Trimming took 0 bases from V and 0 from J, leaving 12 bases between them. Here the CDR3 reads CASSLGAAAANYGYTF. The CDR3 region has the DNA TGCGCCAGCAGCTTGGGGGCCGCAGCGGCTAACTATGGCTACACCTTC.

The chain links TRBV27 to TRBJ1-2; TRBD1 might be the D (6 bases). Germline V gene lookup returns CDR1 MNHEY and CDR2 SMNVEV (reference sequence). The CDR3 is 13 amino acids. The V end lost 3 bases, the J end lost 4 bases, and 9 bases lay between the germline ends. The CDR3 loop reads CASSFFRGYGYTF. The CDR3 DNA reads TGTGCCAGCAGTTTTTTCAGGGGCTATGGCTACACCTTC.

The chain employs TRBV5-4 and TRBJ2-5; a weak D match, TRBD2 (6 bases). The CDR3 length is 17 residues. Germline loops: CDR1 SGHNT, CDR2 YYREEE (reference sequence). Trimming cost V 4 bases and J 4 bases, with 23 bases left between them. Here the CDR3 reads CASSPGGYLATRETQYF. Written as DNA, the CDR3 is TGTGCCAGCAGCCCCGGAGGGTATTTGGCCACCAGAGAGACCCAGTACTTC.

The gene calls are TRBV5-4 and TRBJ2-3; D may be TRBD1 (6 bases). The CDR3 extends over 15 amino acids. V lost 3 bases and J 0 bases, leaving 11 bases between the germline ends. Germline CDR1 SGHNT, CDR2 YYREEE (reference sequence). CDR3 DNA: TGTGCCAGCAGCTCGGGACAAACTAGCACAGATACGCAGTATTTT. Translation: CASSSGQTSTDTQYF.

This clone was detected only once. The chain combines TRBV6-5 with TRBJ2-5, with 7 nucleotides matching TRBD1. Germline V gene sequence: CDR1 MNHEY, CDR2 SVGAGI. Losses at the gene ends were 4 bases for V and 0 bases for J; bases not matched to a gene: 5. CDR3 length equals 15 residues. DNA for the CDR3: TGTGCCAGCAGTTCCACGGGACAGTACCAAGAGACCCAGTACTTC. It translates to CASSSTGQYQETQYF.

The chain couples TRBV5-1 to TRBJ2-3; 8 bases align to TRBD1. With V trimmed by 4 bases and J by 0 bases, 4 bases remained unmatched. The germline V gene encodes CDR1 SGHRS and CDR2 YFSETQ. This CDR3 spans 15 amino acids. The CDR3, as DNA: TGCGCCAGCAGCAGCGGACAGGGAAGCACAGATACGCAGTATTTT. Its protein is CASSSGQGSTDTQYF. The full variable domain, its missing parts supplied by reference TRBV5-1 and TRBJ2-3, is KAGVTQTPRYLIKTRGQQVTLSCSPISGHRSVSWYQQTPGQGLQFLFEYFSETQRNKGNFPGRFSGRQFSNSRSEMNVSTLELGDSALYLCASSSGQGSTDTQYFGPGTRLTVL.

The chain couples TRBV5-1 to TRBJ2-7; 10 nucleotides line up with TRBD1. CDR3 length: 14 amino acids. The ends lost 5 bases at V and 6 bases at J; junction bases unmatched: 8. CDR1 is SGHRS, CDR2 YFSETQ, per germline. Written as DNA, the CDR3 is TGCGCCAGCAGAACCGGGACAGGGGCGGCCGAGCAGTACTTC. It translates to CASRTGTGAAEQYF.

This chain uses TRBV25-1 with TRBJ2-2; possible D gene TRBD1, 6 bases. From germline, CDR1 is MGHDK and CDR2 SYGVNS. Trimming removed 7 bases from V and 4 bases from J, with 16 bases in between. The CDR3 runs 15 residues. The CDR3 loop is CASTPTGMGTGELFF. The CDR3 coding sequence is TGTGCCAGCACCCCCACAGGGATGGGCACCGGGGAGCTGTTTTTT.

This clone came up once. This rearrangement joins TRBV9 to TRBJ1-2; D is unclear. CDR3 length: 16 amino acids. Trimming took off 1 base at V and 8 bases at J, with 21 bases between the two ends. The germline gives CDR1 SGDLS, CDR2 YYNGEE. CDR3 residues: CASSVPWAGGTEGYTF. The CDR3 DNA sequence: TGTGCCAGCAGCGTACCGTGGGCAGGAGGTACGGAGGGCTACACCTTC. The whole variable domain, filled in from reference TRBV9 and TRBJ1-2, reads DSGVTQTPKHLITATGQRVTLRCSPRSGDLSVYWYQQSLDQGLQFLIQYYNGEERAKGNILERFSAQQFPDLHSELNLSSLELGDSALYFCASSVPWAGGTEGYTFGSGTRLTVV.